These 30 T cell receptor beta chains came from one sample sequenced in a study of T cells in Graves' hyperthyroidism and ophthalmopathy. RNA transcripts were the template for amplifying TCR beta CDR3 regions. HTBI primers were the set used in a first-round RT-PCR of the TCR CDR3. One entry per CDR3 protein, called by TCRdb with MiXCR from the multiplex PCR reads. Of about 840,000 distinct CDR3 sequences in the sample, over 35% were seen once. Sequencing was performed on blood. These receptors came from a man between 18 and 35 years old with Graves' hyperthyroidism.

This clonotype was seen at least ten times. The DNA for the CDR3 is TGTGCCAGCAGCTTGGGACAGGGAGGTACCGAGCAGTACTTC. It yields the protein CASSLGQGGTEQYF. This chain connects TRBV7-9 to TRBJ2-7; 9 positions match TRBD1. There are 14 residues in the CDR3. V lost 3 bases and J lost 6; bases outside the gene matches: 6. Germline V gene data show CDR1 as SEHNR and CDR2 as FQNEAQ (reference sequence).

This clonotype was detected many times. This chain uses TRBV24-1 with TRBJ1-5; no reliable D call. V lost 3 bases to trimming and J lost 3 bases, with 14 bases between them. This CDR3 is 16 amino acids long. Per the germline V gene, CDR1 is KGHDR and CDR2 is SFDVKD. The CDR3 coding sequence is TGTGCCACCAGTGATGATTCCCTCCCCCCCAATCAGCCCCAGCATTTT. It encodes CATSDDSLPPNQPQHF.

The CDR3 region has the DNA TGTGCCAGCAGCGGTTCTAGCGGGGGGTCCTCCTACGAGCAGTACTTC. Protein: CASSGSSGGSSYEQYF. This rearrangement joins TRBV9 to TRBJ2-7, with 11 bases matching TRBD2. The V segment lost 3 bases and the J segment 0 bases; nucleotides outside the gene matches: 5. Germline-derived CDR1 and CDR2 are SGDLS and YYNGEE. The CDR3 totals 16 residues.

This clonotype has a handful of counts. The chain recombines TRBV4-1 with TRBJ2-7; a possible D gene is TRBD2 (7 bases). Deletions cut 0 bases from V and 6 bases from J, with 18 bases between. The CDR3 sequence is 16 residues long. Per germline, CDR1 MGHRA and CDR2 YSYEKL. The CDR3 region is CASSQEWRPGGAEQYF. CDR3 coding DNA: TGCGCCAGCAGCCAAGAGTGGCGTCCGGGGGGCGCCGAGCAGTACTTC.

This clonotype showed up just once. CDR3 coding DNA: TGTGCCAGCAGCACGACAGGGGATCAGCCCCAGTACTTC. This translates into CASSTTGDQPQYF. The chain uses TRBV7-2 and TRBJ2-5, with 8 bases aligning to TRBD1. The CDR3 extends over 13 amino acids. The V segment lost 5 bases and the J segment 9 bases; nucleotides outside the gene matches: 8. CDR1 is SGHTA and CDR2 is FQGNSA in the germline V gene.

This clonotype has at least ten counts. The gene calls are TRBV29-1 and TRBJ1-1, with a tentative D call TRBD1 (6 bases). With 5 bases removed from V and 1 base from J, the gap between germline ends came to 14 bases. The CDR3 consists of 14 residues. CDR1 is SQVTM and CDR2 is ANQGSEA in the germline V gene. CDR3 sequence reads: CSVNPTGGNTEAFF. CDR3 in DNA: TGCAGCGTTAACCCGACAGGAGGGAACACTGAAGCTTTCTTT.

The V gene is TRBV5-1, the J gene TRBJ2-2, with a weak D call TRBD1 (6 bases). V lost 2 bases, J lost 2 bases, and 10 bases lay in between. Germline V gene lookup returns CDR1 SGHRS and CDR2 YFSETQ. The CDR3 sequence is 15 residues long. In DNA, the CDR3 is TGCGCCAGCAGCTTAAGGACAGACAACACCGGGGAGCTGTTTTTT. It codes for CASSLRTDNTGELFF.

This clonotype was seen many times. The rearrangement joins TRBV7-9 to TRBJ2-5; D unresolved. The CDR3 is 14 amino acids. Per germline, CDR1 SEHNR and CDR2 FQNEAQ (reference sequence). The V gene lost 4 bases and the J gene lost 4 bases, with 13 bases spanning the gap. CDR3 DNA: TGTGCCAGCAGCTACGGGTTCAACGTAGAGACCCAGTACTTC. Its translation: CASSYGFNVETQYF. Full variable domain (remainder filled in from reference TRBV7-9 and TRBJ2-5): DTGVSQNPRHKITKRGQNVTFRCDPISEHNRLYWYRQTLGQGPEFLTYFQNEAQLEKSRLLSDRFSAERPKGSFSTLEIQRTEQGDSAMYLCASSYGFNVETQYFGPGTRLLVL.

This clonotype was seen at least ten times. The J gene is TRBJ1-3, the V gene TRBV9; D is unresolved. The germline gives CDR1 SGDLS, CDR2 YYNGEE. The germline V and J ends were trimmed by 5 bases and 0 bases, with 9 bases remaining between them. The CDR3 contains 14 residues. This CDR3 reads CASSSSSSGNTIYF. DNA of the CDR3: TGTGCCAGCAGTTCGTCCAGCTCTGGAAACACCATATATTTT.

The chain employs TRBV5-6 and TRBJ1-5, with D hard to call. The CDR3 totals 14 residues. V lost 4 bases, J lost 0 bases, and 8 bases lay in between. Germline V gives CDR1 SGHDT, CDR2 YYEEEE. CDR3 DNA sequence: TGTGCCAGCAGCCCGGGCCATAGCAATCAGCCCCAGCATTTT. This gives the protein CASSPGHSNQPQHF.

V gene TRBV4-3 combines with J gene TRBJ2-2, with TRBD1 identical over 7 bases. Per the germline V gene, CDR1 is LGHNA and CDR2 is YSLEER. The CDR3 is 16 amino acids. V was clipped by 5 bases and J by 4 bases; unmatched bases: 10. The chain's CDR3 is CASSLAGRGPTGELFF. For the CDR3, the DNA is TGCGCCAGCAGCTTGGCCGGAAGGGGGCCCACCGGGGAGCTGTTTTTT.

This clonotype occurred a few times. V and J are TRBV11-3 and TRBJ2-7, with D hard to call. The ends were cut back, 4 bases at V and 2 bases at J, with 12 bases in the middle. The CDR3 sequence is 14 residues long. Germline CDR1 is SGHNT and CDR2 is YENEEA. The CDR3 region has the DNA TGTGCCAGCAGCTCTCACACGGGTACCTACGAGCAGTACTTC. This encodes CASSSHTGTYEQYF.

The V gene is TRBV25-1, the J gene TRBJ2-5, with 9 bases identical to TRBD2. Losses at the gene ends were 3 bases for V and 5 bases for J; bases not matched to a gene: 10. Germline CDR1 and CDR2: MGHDK and SYGVNS. CDR3 length: 16 amino acids. The CDR3 spells CASSDHLTSGRETQYF. CDR3 DNA sequence: TGTGCCAGCAGTGATCATTTGACTAGCGGCCGGGAGACCCAGTACTTC.

Ten or more counts support this clonotype. The chain has TRBV29-1 and TRBJ1-1; the D gene is possibly TRBD1 (5 bases). Trimming cost V 5 bases and J 7 bases, with 17 bases left between them. Germline lookup yields CDR1 SQVTM and CDR2 ANQGSEA. The CDR3 length is 13 residues. The CDR3 region is CSVRSGHRNEAFF. CDR3 sequence (DNA): TGCAGCGTTAGGAGCGGACATCGGAATGAAGCTTTCTTT.

There are a few counts of this clonotype. This chain links TRBV28 with TRBJ1-1, with D uncertain. Looked up from germline, CDR1 is MDHEN and CDR2 is SYDVKM. There are 11 residues in the CDR3. V was pared by 9 bases and J by 8 bases, with 13 bases between. The CDR3 protein is CASNSGYEAFF. DNA for the CDR3: TGTGCCAGTAACAGCGGCTACGAAGCTTTCTTT.

A word on this clonotype: The junction departs from germline at one end; a sequencing error may be responsible. This sequence joins TRBV5-5 and TRBJ1-1; tentatively, D is TRBD1 (5 bases). The CDR3 is 14 residues long. CDR1 SGHKS and CDR2 YYEKEE come from the germline V gene (reference sequence). DNA for the CDR3: TGCGCCAGCAGCCACCGGGGGGAGAACACTGAAGCTTTCTTT. As protein: CASSHRGENTEAFF.

This clonotype was detected only a few times. The chain uses TRBV11-2 and TRBJ1-3, with no clear D. Germline CDR1 SGHAT, CDR2 FQNNGV. The CDR3 extends over 17 amino acids. V was shortened by 5 bases and J by 1 base, with 18 bases between the two germline ends. The CDR3 DNA reads TGTGCCAGCAGCCCGGCCGATGTTAGGACTTCTGGAAACACCATATATTTT. Translation gives CASSPADVRTSGNTIYF. Full variable domain (missing parts from reference TRBV11-2 and TRBJ1-3): EAGVAQSPRYKIIEKRQSVAFWCNPISGHATLYWYQQILGQGPKLLIQFQNNGVVDDSQLPKDRFSAERLKGVDSTLKIQPAKLEDSAVYLCASSPADVRTSGNTIYFGEGSWLTVV.

The chain couples TRBV11-1 to TRBJ1-1, with D unresolved. CDR1 is SGHAT and CDR2 is FQDESV in the germline V gene (reference sequence). This CDR3 spans 17 amino acids. The germline V and J ends were trimmed by 7 bases and 1 base, with 22 bases remaining between them. CDR3 sequence (DNA): TGTGCCAGCAACCGATTACGTCGGAGCAGGACGAACACTGAAGCTTTCTTT. It translates to CASNRLRRSRTNTEAFF.

The rearrangement links TRBV29-1 to TRBJ2-2, with D hard to call. Trimming pared 3 bases from V and 3 bases from J, leaving 11 bases between. Germline V gene lookup returns CDR1 SQVTM and CDR2 ANQGSEA. CDR3 length equals 14 residues. The CDR3 bases are TGCAGCGTTGAGAGGAATCGTGACACCGGGGAGCTGTTTTTT. Amino acids: CSVERNRDTGELFF.

V usage is TRBV7-9 and J usage is TRBJ1-2, with D possibly matching TRBD1 (5 bases). The CDR3 is 16 amino acids. V was pared by 2 bases and J by 7 bases, with 20 bases between. From germline, CDR1 is SEHNR and CDR2 FQNEAQ (reference sequence). The CDR3 spells CASSLFRDPGLGGYTF. For the CDR3, the DNA is TGTGCCAGCAGCTTATTCCGGGACCCCGGTCTGGGTGGCTACACCTTC.

The table lists this clonotype with a few counts. The chain recombines TRBV5-1 with TRBJ1-4; 8 bases line up with TRBD1. Germline CDR1 and CDR2: SGHRS and YFSETQ. With 0 bases clipped from V and 8 bases from J, the junction kept 9 bases outside the gene matches. There are 16 residues in the CDR3. The CDR3 reads CASSLAEQGVAEKLFF. CDR3 nucleotide sequence: TGCGCCAGCAGCTTGGCTGAACAGGGGGTCGCAGAAAAACTGTTTTTT.

This clonotype was observed a few times. The CDR3 reads CSVRTGFDGYTF. Written as DNA, the CDR3 is TGCAGCGTGCGGACAGGGTTCGACGGCTACACCTTC. This chain joins TRBV29-1 and TRBJ1-2, with 8 bases that match TRBD1. CDR1 and CDR2 (germline): SQVTM, ANQGSEA. The CDR3 contains 12 residues. V was clipped by 6 bases and J by 8 bases; unmatched bases: 8.

CDR3 region: CASSLQSYTGELFF. CDR3 nucleotide sequence: TGTGCCAGCAGCCTGCAAAGCTACACCGGGGAGCTGTTTTTT. This chain connects TRBV14 to TRBJ2-2; D is ambiguous. There are 14 residues in the CDR3. Germline V gives CDR1 SGHDN, CDR2 FVKESK. V lost 4 bases and J lost 3, with 9 bases in between.

V usage is TRBV7-2 and J usage is TRBJ1-4; D perhaps matches TRBD1 (5 bases). Germline CDR1 and CDR2: SGHTA and FQGNSA. The CDR3 is 16 residues long. V was shortened by 8 bases and J by 1 base, with 17 bases between the two germline ends. The DNA for the CDR3 is TGTGCCAGCGGGTCATCCCAGCAGGGAACTAATGAAAAACTGTTTTTT. Its protein product is CASGSSQQGTNEKLFF.

This clonotype was seen at least ten times. V gene TRBV7-6 combines with J gene TRBJ2-7, with unresolved D. V shed 5 bases and J shed 3 bases, with 14 bases lying between them. This CDR3 has 14 residues. CDR1 is SGHVS and CDR2 is FNYEAQ in the germline V gene. This CDR3 reads CASSPTQGGYEQYF. In DNA, the CDR3 is TGTGCCAGCAGCCCAACTCAAGGTGGCTACGAGCAGTACTTC.

This clonotype turned up a few times. The V call is TRBV2, the J call TRBJ2-5; tentative D call: TRBD1 (6 bases). The CDR3 covers 16 residues. CDR1 and CDR2 (germline): SNHLY, FYNNEI. Trimming took off 2 bases at V and 4 bases at J, with 17 bases between the two ends. The CDR3 DNA reads as TGTGCCAGCAGTGAACCAGCGAGGACAGTAGGAGAGACCCAGTACTTC. This gives the protein CASSEPARTVGETQYF.

The chain carries TRBV7-9 and TRBJ2-7; D call uncertain. Germline CDR1 and CDR2: SEHNR and FQNEAQ (reference sequence). The CDR3 contains 14 residues. The V gene lost 3 bases and the J gene lost 3 bases, with 12 bases spanning the gap. The CDR3 bases are TGTGCCAGCAGCTTGGCAGCGTATGTCTACGAGCAGTACTTC. Its protein product is CASSLAAYVYEQYF.

Ten or more counts support this clonotype. The chain is built from TRBV7-3 and TRBJ1-3; no reliable D call. The CDR3 is 13 amino acids. Germline V gives CDR1 SGHTA, CDR2 FQGTGA. Trimming removed 3 bases from V and 3 bases from J, with 6 bases in between. CDR3 sequence: CASSLMDGNTIYF. CDR3 DNA: TGTGCCAGCAGCTTGATGGATGGAAACACCATATATTTT.

This clonotype was detected only a few times. The genes are TRBV4-1 and TRBJ1-1; D gene uncertain. The CDR3 has 14 residues. CDR1 and CDR2 (germline): MGHRA, YSYEKL. Trimming pared 1 base from V and 3 bases from J, leaving 9 bases between. The CDR3 spells CASSQGGMDTEAFF. Written as DNA, the CDR3 is TGCGCCAGCAGCCAAGGGGGTATGGACACTGAAGCTTTCTTT.

This clonotype was counted at least ten times. V gene TRBV20-1 combines with J gene TRBJ1-2; D ambiguous. The V end lost 5 bases, the J end lost 4 bases, and 8 bases lay between the germline ends. The CDR3 has 11 residues. CDR1 is DFQATT and CDR2 is SNEGSKA in the germline V gene (reference sequence). This CDR3 reads CSAEEGYGYTF. CDR3 coding DNA: TGCAGTGCTGAGGAGGGCTATGGCTACACCTTC.